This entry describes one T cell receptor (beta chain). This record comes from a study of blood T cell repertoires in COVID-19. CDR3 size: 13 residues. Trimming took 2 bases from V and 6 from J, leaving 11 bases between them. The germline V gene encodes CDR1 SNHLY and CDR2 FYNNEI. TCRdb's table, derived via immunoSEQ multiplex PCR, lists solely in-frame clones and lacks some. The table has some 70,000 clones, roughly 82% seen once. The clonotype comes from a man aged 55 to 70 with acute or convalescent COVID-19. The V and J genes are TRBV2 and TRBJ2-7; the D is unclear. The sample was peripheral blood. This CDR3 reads CASSESLLGEQYF. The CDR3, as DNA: TGTGCCAGCAGTGAATCTCTCCTAGGCGAGCAGTACTTC.